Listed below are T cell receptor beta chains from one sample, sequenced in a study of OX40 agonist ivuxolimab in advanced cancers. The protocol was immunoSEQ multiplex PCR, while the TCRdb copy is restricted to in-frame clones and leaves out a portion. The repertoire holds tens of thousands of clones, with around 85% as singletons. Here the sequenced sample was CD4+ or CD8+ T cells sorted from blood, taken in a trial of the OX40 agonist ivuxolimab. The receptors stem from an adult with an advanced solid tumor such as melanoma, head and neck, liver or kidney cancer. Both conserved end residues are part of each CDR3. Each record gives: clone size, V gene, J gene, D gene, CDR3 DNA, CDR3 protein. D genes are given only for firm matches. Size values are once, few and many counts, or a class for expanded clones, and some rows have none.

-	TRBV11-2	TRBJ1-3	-	TGTGCCAGCAGCTCCAATCATGGAAACACCATATATTTT	CASSSNHGNTIYF
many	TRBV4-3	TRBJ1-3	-	TGCGCCAGCAGCCAAAGCCAAGCCATCTCTGGAAACACCATATATTTT	CASSQSQAISGNTIYF
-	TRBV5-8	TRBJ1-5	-	TGTGCCAGCAGCTTGGTGGGAAATCAGCCCCAGCATTTT	CASSLVGNQPQHF
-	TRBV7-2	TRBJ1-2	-	TGTGCCAGCAGCTTAGGGGGGACCGACAAACACACCTTC	CASSLGGTDKHTF
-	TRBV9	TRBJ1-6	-	TGTGCCAGCAGCGTAGTTGAAGATTCACCCCTCCACTTT	CASSVVEDSPLHF
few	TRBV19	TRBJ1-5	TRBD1	TGTGCCAGTGGCGGGACAGGGAATCAGCCCCAGCATTTT	CASGGTGNQPQHF
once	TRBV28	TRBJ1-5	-	TGTGCCAGCAGTGAACCCTATCAGCCCCAGCATTTT	CASSEPYQPQHF
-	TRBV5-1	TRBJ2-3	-	TGCGCCAGCAGCTTGGGACAGGTAACAGATACGCAGTATTTT	CASSLGQVTDTQYF
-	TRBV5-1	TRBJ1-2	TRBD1	TGCGCCAGCAGTTACCAGGGGGCGGAGGGCTACACCTTC	CASSYQGAEGYTF
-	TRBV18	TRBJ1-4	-	TGTGCCAGCTCACCGGCAAATGAAAAACTGTTTTTT	CASSPANEKLFF
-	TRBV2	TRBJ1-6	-	TGTGCCAGCAGCCCTCGCGACAGTTCACCCCTCCACTTT	CASSPRDSSPLHF
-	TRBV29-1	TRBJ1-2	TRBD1	TGCAGCGTTGGTGGGACAGGATTAGCTAACTATGGCTACACCTTC	CSVGGTGLANYGYTF
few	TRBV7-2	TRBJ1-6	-	TGTGCCAGCAGCACGGTCGGATCACCCCTCCACTTT	CASSTVGSPLHF
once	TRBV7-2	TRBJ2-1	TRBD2	TGTGCCAGCAGCCTAGCGGGGAGCTCCTACAATGAGCAGTTCTTC	CASSLAGSSYNEQFF
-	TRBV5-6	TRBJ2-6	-	TGTGCCAGCAGCTTACAATCTGGGGCCAACGTCCTGACTTTC	CASSLQSGANVLTF
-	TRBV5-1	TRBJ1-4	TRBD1	TGCGCCAGCAGCTTGGCAGGGGGCGCGGGCACAACTAATGAAAAACTGTTTTTT	CASSLAGGAGTTNEKLFF
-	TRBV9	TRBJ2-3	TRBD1	TGTGCCAGCAGCGTAGAAGGGACAGGGGCAGATACGCAGTATTTT	CASSVEGTGADTQYF
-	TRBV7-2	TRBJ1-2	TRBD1	TGTGCCAGCAGCCCCCGGACAGGGTCTAACTATGGCTACACCTTC	CASSPRTGSNYGYTF
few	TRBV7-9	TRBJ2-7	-	TGTGCCAGCAGCCAGGCCACAGGAGCCTACGAGCAGTACTTC	CASSQATGAYEQYF
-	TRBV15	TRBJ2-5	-	TGTGCCACCAGCAGAGAAGATGCGGAGACCCAGTACTTC	CATSREDAETQYF
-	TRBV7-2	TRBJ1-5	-	TGTGCCAGCAGCTTAACAAGCAATCAGCCCCAGCATTTT	CASSLTSNQPQHF
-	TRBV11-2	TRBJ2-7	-	TGTGCCAGCAGCTTCGGACAGTACTACGAGCAGTACTTC	CASSFGQYYEQYF
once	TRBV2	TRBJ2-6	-	TGTGCCAGCAGTGAGGAGGGGGTTGGGGCCAACGTCCTGACTTTC	CASSEEGVGANVLTF
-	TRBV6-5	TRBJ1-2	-	TGTGCCAGCAGTGAGGCCACAGGGAATTATGGCTACACCTTC	CASSEATGNYGYTF
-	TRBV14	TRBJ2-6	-	TGTGCCAGCAGCCAACTCACAGGGTCTGGGGCCAACGTCCTGACTTTC	CASSQLTGSGANVLTF
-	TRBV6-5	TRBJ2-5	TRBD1	TGTGCCAGCAGTCTCTGGGACAGCCAAGAGACCCAGTACTTC	CASSLWDSQETQYF
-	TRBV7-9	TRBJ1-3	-	TGTGCCAGCAGCTTAGCTTCTGGAAACACCATATATTTT	CASSLASGNTIYF
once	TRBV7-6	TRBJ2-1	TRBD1	TGTGCCAGCAGCTTAGCGCTGGGACAGAGGTTTCATGAGCAGTTCTTC	CASSLALGQRFHEQFF
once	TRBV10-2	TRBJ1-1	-	TGCGCCAGCACGGGGGCGTTGAACACTGAAGCTTTCTTT	CASTGALNTEAFF
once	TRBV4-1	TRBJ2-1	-	TGCGCCAGCAGGCATTGGGCAGGGAACTTTATCGCCTACAATGAGCAGTTCTTC	CASRHWAGNFIAYNEQFF
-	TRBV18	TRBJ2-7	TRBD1	TGTGCCAGCTCACCGATCCCCCGGGGACAGGAAGGGCACGAGCAGTACTTC	CASSPIPRGQEGHEQYF
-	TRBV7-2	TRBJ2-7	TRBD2	TGTGCCAGCAGCAAGGCGGGAGATGTACTCGAGCAGTACTTC	CASSKAGDVLEQYF